This is a list of T cell receptor beta chains from one sample in a study of OX40 agonist ivuxolimab in advanced cancers. Here immunoSEQ multiplex PCR was the method, and the copy in TCRdb shows in-frame clones only, minus some. The repertoire holds 77,000 or so clones, around 90% seen once, with approximately 0.43% in the top ten. The specimen comprised CD4+ or CD8+ T cells sorted from blood, sampled in a trial of the OX40 agonist ivuxolimab. The origin of the receptors is an adult with an advanced solid tumor such as melanoma, head and neck, liver or kidney cancer. Both conserved end residues are part of each CDR3. Fields, in order: CDR3 protein, CDR3 length, V gene.

CASVLQGSNYEQYF	14	TRBV28
CASSTRQGSYGYTF	14	TRBV7-9
CASSLPLRGLGEQYF	15	TRBV28
CASSQVETRGGKDTQYF	17	TRBV4-1
CASKREIGNGYTF	13	TRBV2
CASSQTGGEQPQHF	14	TRBV7-8
CASSLEGATGAGGTQYF	17	TRBV7-2
CASVAGGLNTEAFF	14	TRBV28
CASSYTRYEQYF	12	TRBV7-2
CASSSGLAGGPVSTDTQYF	19	TRBV5-1
CASSLFGPTEKLFF	14	TRBV28
CASSSSGTGIYGYTF	15	TRBV6-5
CASSLGGSAGYTF	13	TRBV5-1
CASSARLYEAFF	12	TRBV6-1
CASSGDRSYTGELFF	15	TRBV6-1
CASSPQFRGADDQPQHF	17	TRBV18
CASSQAIDRGGYEQYF	16	TRBV5-1
CASRVRELNTEAFF	14	TRBV6-6
CASSAERETYGQYF	14	TRBV27
CASSVEGLKTEAFF	14	TRBV9
CASSYGGGTDTQYF	14	TRBV6-6
CASSLGPGDGHEQYF	15	TRBV5-1
CASSFGPADRAYEQYF	16	TRBV7-2
CASSLAQTGSGNTIYF	16	TRBV7-2
CASSSGTALYGYTF	14	TRBV28
CASGREMNTEAFF	13	TRBV2
CASSEGALNTEAFF	14	TRBV2
CASSLRGPLAGGGNNEQFF	19	TRBV7-2
CAISDGGRETQYF	13	TRBV10-3
CASSPMPPTGGNTIYF	16	TRBV7-2